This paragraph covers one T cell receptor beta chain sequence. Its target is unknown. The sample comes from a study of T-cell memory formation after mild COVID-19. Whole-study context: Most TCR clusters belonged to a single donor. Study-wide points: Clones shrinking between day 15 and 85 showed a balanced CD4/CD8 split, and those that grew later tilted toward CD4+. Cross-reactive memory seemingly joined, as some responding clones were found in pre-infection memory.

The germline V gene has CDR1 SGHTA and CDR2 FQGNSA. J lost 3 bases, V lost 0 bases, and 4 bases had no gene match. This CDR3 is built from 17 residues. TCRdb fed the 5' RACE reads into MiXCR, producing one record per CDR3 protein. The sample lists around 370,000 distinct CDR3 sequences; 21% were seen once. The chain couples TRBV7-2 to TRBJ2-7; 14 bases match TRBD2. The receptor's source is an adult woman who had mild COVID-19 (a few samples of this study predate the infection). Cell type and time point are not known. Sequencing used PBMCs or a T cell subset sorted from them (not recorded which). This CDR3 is CASSLAWGLAGDYEQYF. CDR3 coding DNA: TGTGCCAGCAGCTTAGCGTGGGGACTAGCGGGAGACTACGAGCAGTACTTC.